The following is a TCR beta chain sequence with its context. This clone occurred once. No antigen is known for it. Base qualities are not at hand, and no much larger clone is one base apart. The data were obtained in a study of shared clonotypes between healthy human individuals (dated by TCRdb to the early 2020s). Regarding the study in general: Three men and two women, aged 18 to 49 years, made up the cohort. For each donor, CD4 naive and CD4 memory were each given three plates, CD8 naive was given two plates, and CD8 memory was given one plate. Blood TCR repertoires of about five healthy adults were deeply sequenced to estimate repertoire size and the extent of clonotype sharing between individuals. Libraries were prepared and TCR repertoires were sequenced by different laboratories using diverse techniques, in order to increase sequencing depth and limit assay-specific biases. Per donor, leukapheresis produced somewhere between about 0.85 and 8.9 billion PBMCs. Summary of the overall study and its limitations: Naive subsets generally had larger estimated clonotype richness than memory subsets. Higher generation probabilities were observed for clonotypes shared by all four sorted-subset donors than for non-shared clonotypes. About 5% of naive CD4, approximately 3.7% of naive CD8, approximately 2.2% of memory CD4, and around 0.42% of memory CD8 clonotypes were shared across several donors. Only blood was sampled, and tissue TCR repertoires likely differ from those in blood. The small number of donors limited the genetic and exposure-history diversity represented. Incomplete sequencing was indicated by rarefaction of sorted-subset datasets, despite the large sequencing depth. Based on pairwise subsampling, the degree of clonotype sharing among donors was expected to be affected by sequencing depth.

Using the deep immunoSEQ assay, multiplex PCR amplified TCR CDR3 regions from genomic DNA. Extracted genomic DNA from each cell subset was spread evenly across all wells of several immunoSEQ 96-well plates, with each plate serving as a replicate. For sorted subsets, 200 ng of genomic DNA, equivalent to roughly 30,000 T cell genomes, went into each replicate PCR. Purified libraries were quantified with a Qubit 3.0 fluorometer, sized on a Bioanalyzer 2100, and re-quantified with the KAPA Library Quantification kit. Each immunoSEQ 96-well plate was sequenced on its own single-read 150-cycle Illumina NextSeq 550 flow cell. On the authors' methods: Because the immunoSEQ output included only junctional sequences and no quality scores, the filtering could not be the same as the filtering used for full-length reads. Sequences were annotated with PyIR, a Python wrapper for IgBLAST v1.9, and V/J genes and CDR3 were assigned using IMGT germline references. Reads were filtered out if the reads had weak V/J assignments (E-value above 1e-6), no CDR3, stop codons, out-of-frame junctions, or ambiguous translated residues. V3J clonotypes were defined by identical inferred V gene, J gene, and CDR3 amino acid sequence. To compute the percentage overlap between repertoires, the number of shared unique clonotypes was divided by the size of the smaller repertoire. Richness of each repertoire was evaluated using RTK rarefaction, the Chao1 estimator, and Recon v2.1 estimates of unobserved clonotypes. For all TCRbeta clonotypes obtained by the gDNA method from four donors, generation probabilities were computed with OLGA. TCRdb obtained this table from immuneACCESS and retained in-frame rearrangements with V and J assigned. These tables miss some clones; where compared with another copy, unresolved V genes account for less than half of the shortfall, and the remainder is unexplained. The V and J calls and clone size come from that table; D and trimming were worked out from the DNA. For this sample the table gives some 2 million clones, of which about 95% were detected only once. Clones ranked in the top ten supply roughly 1.1% of the sample.

CD8 naive samples consisted of CD45RO-negative cells that were positively selected for CCR7, yielding a CD45RA+CCR7+ population without TemRA cells. The donors were healthy, HIV-negative adults with no recently reported acute infections or vaccinations. All donors were Caucasian adults living in Nashville, Tennessee, USA. Blood was obtained by leukapheresis, after which PBMCs were separated by Ficoll-Histopaque density gradient centrifugation and cryopreserved in liquid nitrogen vapor phase. Purity and quantity of every magnetically sorted T cell population were checked by analytical flow cytometry. Genomic DNA was isolated from each sorted fraction and quantified by UV absorbance on a Nanodrop 2000c. The source of this sequence is a man younger than 30 in good health. The material sequenced was naive CD8+ T cells sorted from blood. Taken with the paper, the label for cell subset or site translates to: CD45RA+CCR7+.

This receptor has the CDR3 CASSSTPGGSYEQYF. The sequence in DNA is TGTGCCAGCAGCTCCACCCCAGGGGGCTCCTACGAGCAGTACTTC. The chain joins TRBV7-9 to TRBJ2-7; 7 bases in the junction line up with TRBD1. CDR1 and CDR2, looked up from the germline V gene (reference sequence), are SEHNR and FQNEAQ. For this chain, trimming is 4 bases at the V end and 0 bases at the J end, and the number of junction bases without a gene match is 6. From the cysteine up to the phenylalanine, the CDR3 has a length of 15 residues. Of the read, only the CDR3 DNA is kept; its 45 bases are in frame from base 1.